These T cell receptor beta chains were read from a single sample in a study of blood T cell repertoires in COVID-19. Profiling relied on immunoSEQ multiplex PCR, and the TCRdb table lists in-frame clones only, not all of them. The table includes approximately 50,000 clones, 86% detected once. The sample taken for sequencing was peripheral blood. Receptor source: an elderly woman with acute or convalescent COVID-19. Both conserved end residues are part of each CDR3. The D gene is left open where the match is weak. The listing skips clone size in some rows; elsewhere it reads once, few, many or a size class.

D	V	size	J	DNA	CDR3
NA	TRBV6-6	NA	TRBJ2-2	TGTGCCAGCAGTTACCTAGCGCGGACTAACACCGGGGAGCTGTTTTTT	CASSYLARTNTGELFF
NA	TRBV9	NA	TRBJ1-6	TGTGCCAGCAGCCTCCTGGACAGCTCCTATAATTCACCCCTCCACTTT	CASSLLDSSYNSPLHF
NA	TRBV2	NA	TRBJ1-2	TGTGCCAGCAGCACATGGGAGAAAATGAACTATGGCTACACCTTC	CASSTWEKMNYGYTF
NA	TRBV11-3	NA	TRBJ2-1	TGTGCCAGCAGCTTAGAGGTCGGGCTAGCAAATGAGCAGTTCTTC	CASSLEVGLANEQFF
NA	TRBV5-1	NA	TRBJ1-1	TGCGCCAGCAGCTTGCAGCCGGGGGGTGGGACTGAAGCTTTCTTT	CASSLQPGGGTEAFF
TRBD1	TRBV10-3	NA	TRBJ1-1	TGTGCCATCAGTGCACGGGGACAGGATGAAGCTTTCTTT	CAISARGQDEAFF
NA	TRBV19	few	TRBJ2-1	TGTGCCAGTAGTATAGAAGCGGCCCTCTACAATGAGCAGTTCTTC	CASSIEAALYNEQFF
TRBD2	TRBV5-5	NA	TRBJ2-1	TGTGCCAGCAGCCCCGGGACTAGCGGAGACAATGAGCAGTTCTTC	CASSPGTSGDNEQFF
NA	TRBV5-1	once	TRBJ1-3	TGCGCCAGCAGCTTGGAGAGCTCTGGAAACACCATATATTTT	CASSLESSGNTIYF
TRBD2	TRBV7-7	once	TRBJ2-5	TGTGCTAGCAGCTTAGAGCGGACTAGCGGGGGGGGACCTTCGACCCAGTACTTC	CASSLERTSGGGPSTQYF
NA	TRBV9	NA	TRBJ2-2	TGTGCCAGCAGCGTAGCTTGGAACACCGGGGAGCTGTTTTTT	CASSVAWNTGELFF
NA	TRBV28	few	TRBJ1-3	TGTGCCAGCAGTTCTCTGGGGGCAAAGGGAAACACCATATATTTT	CASSSLGAKGNTIYF
NA	TRBV12-3/TRBV12-4	few	TRBJ1-6	TGTGCCAGCAGGGAGGGTGGCGTTTCACCCCTCCACTTT	CASREGGVSPLHF
NA	TRBV11-3	NA	TRBJ2-2	TGTGCCAGCAGCTTCAGGCCTTCACGCGGGGAGCTGTTTTTT	CASSFRPSRGELFF
NA	TRBV30	NA	TRBJ1-5	TGTGCCTGCGCCGGGGGTAGCAATCAGCCCCAGCATTTT	CACAGGSNQPQHF
NA	TRBV6-5	NA	TRBJ2-1	TGTGCCAGCCGGACTTCCTCCGGGTCCTACAATGAGCAGTTCTTC	CASRTSSGSYNEQFF
TRBD1	TRBV2	NA	TRBJ1-6	TGTGCCAGCTGTCGACAGGGTCCTAATTCACCCCTCCACTTT	CASCRQGPNSPLHF
NA	TRBV11-2	once	TRBJ1-2	TGTGCCAGCAGCTTAGGTGCATCTATTGGCTACACCTTC	CASSLGASIGYTF
TRBD1	TRBV7-3	few	TRBJ1-1	TGTGCCAGCAGCTCCGGGACAGGCTACACTGAAGCTTTCTTT	CASSSGTGYTEAFF
TRBD1	TRBV29-1	NA	TRBJ2-5	TGCAGCGTTGAAGACCTGACAGGGGGGGAGACCCAGTACTTC	CSVEDLTGGETQYF
NA	TRBV6-4	NA	TRBJ1-6	TGTGCCAGCAGTGATGGGGGGGCTGGTTCACCCCTCCACTTT	CASSDGGAGSPLHF
NA	TRBV11-3	NA	TRBJ2-1	TGTGCCAGCAGCTTAGATAGTCAGGGGAAGGATGAGCAGTTCTTC	CASSLDSQGKDEQFF
TRBD1	TRBV30	NA	TRBJ1-1	TGTGCCTGTCCGGGACAGGGAACTGAAGCTTTCTTT	CACPGQGTEAFF
NA	TRBV18	once	TRBJ2-5	TGTGCCAGCTCACGCGCCTCGGGGGGCGTAGAGACCCAGTACTTC	CASSRASGGVETQYF
NA	TRBV2	NA	TRBJ2-4	TGTGCCAGCAGACCCCATTGGGGGGACCAGGCCAAAAACATTCAGTACTTC	CASRPHWGDQAKNIQYF
NA	TRBV30	NA	TRBJ2-1	TGTGCCTGGAGTGTACGGGAGCTGCCCTCGGGGGAGCAGTTCTTC	CAWSVRELPSGEQFF
TRBD2	TRBV7-3	NA	TRBJ2-1	TGTGCCAGCAGCTTGACCTCCGGGACTAGTGTTGAGCAGTTCTTC	CASSLTSGTSVEQFF
TRBD1	TRBV4-2	NA	TRBJ2-3	TGTGCCAGCAGCCAGGCCCGTGGGACAGGGGCGGCAGATACGCAGTATTTT	CASSQARGTGAADTQYF
TRBD2	TRBV7-9	few	TRBJ2-7	TGTGCCAGCAGCTTATCAGCGGGGAGAGGGTTCGAGCAGTACTTC	CASSLSAGRGFEQYF
TRBD2	TRBV27	NA	TRBJ2-5	TGTGCCAGCAGTCTAGCGGGGGCAGAGACCCAGTACTTC	CASSLAGAETQYF
TRBD1	TRBV11-3	once	TRBJ2-5	TGTGCCAGCAGCCGGACAGGGTGGGTGGAGACCCAGTACTTC	CASSRTGWVETQYF
NA	TRBV29-1	NA	TRBJ2-3	TGCAGCGTTGAAGAGCGGACGCAGTATTTT	CSVEERTQYF
TRBD1	TRBV5-5	NA	TRBJ1-1	TGTGCCAGCAGCTGGGGACAGGCCATGAACACTGAAGCTTTCTTT	CASSWGQAMNTEAFF
TRBD2	TRBV4-2	NA	TRBJ2-1	TGTGCCAGCAGCCAAGATTACCGGCGGGGGGATGAGCAGTTCTTC	CASSQDYRRGDEQFF
NA	TRBV21-1	NA	TRBJ2-2	TGTGCCAGCAGCCCGACTAGTTCGGAAAACGGGGAGCTGTTTTTT	CASSPTSSENGELFF
TRBD2	TRBV7-3	NA	TRBJ2-1	TGTGCCAGCAGCTTAAGACGGACTAGCGGGTTACTTAGTGAGCAGTTCTTC	CASSLRRTSGLLSEQFF
TRBD2	TRBV4-1	NA	TRBJ2-3	TGCGCCAGCAGCCAAGAGGCGGGAGTAGGCACAGATACGCAGTATTTT	CASSQEAGVGTDTQYF
TRBD1	TRBV15	NA	TRBJ2-7	TGTGCCACCAGCAGAGGACAGGGTGACGAGCAGTACTTC	CATSRGQGDEQYF